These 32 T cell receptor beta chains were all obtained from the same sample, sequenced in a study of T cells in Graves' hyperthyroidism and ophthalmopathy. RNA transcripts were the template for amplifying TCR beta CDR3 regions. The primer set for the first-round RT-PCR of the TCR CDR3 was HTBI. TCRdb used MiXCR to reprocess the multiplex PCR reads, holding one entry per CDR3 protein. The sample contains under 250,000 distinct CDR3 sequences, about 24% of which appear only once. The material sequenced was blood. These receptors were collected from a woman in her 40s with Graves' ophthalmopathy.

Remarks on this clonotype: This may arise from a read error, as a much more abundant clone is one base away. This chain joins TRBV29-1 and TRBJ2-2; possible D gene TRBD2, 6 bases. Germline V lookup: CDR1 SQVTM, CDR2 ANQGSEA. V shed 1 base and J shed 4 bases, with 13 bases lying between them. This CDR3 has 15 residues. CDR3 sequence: CSVEAGALITGELFF. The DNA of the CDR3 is TGCAGCGTTGAAGCGGGAGCTTTGATCACCGGGGAGCTGTTTTTT.

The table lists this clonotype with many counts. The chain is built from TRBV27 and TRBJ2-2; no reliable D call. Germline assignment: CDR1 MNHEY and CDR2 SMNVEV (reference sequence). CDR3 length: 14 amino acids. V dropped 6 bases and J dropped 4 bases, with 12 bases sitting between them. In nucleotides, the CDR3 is TGTGCCAGCAGGCGCGTTGGCGCCACCGGGGAGCTGTTTTTT. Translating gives CASRRVGATGELFF.

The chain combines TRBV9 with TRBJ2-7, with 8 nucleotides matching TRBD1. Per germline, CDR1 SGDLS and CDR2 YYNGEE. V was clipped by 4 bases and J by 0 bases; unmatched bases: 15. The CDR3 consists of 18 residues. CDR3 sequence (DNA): TGTGCCAGCAGCCATCCTCCGGGACAGGTGATCCTCTCCTACGAGCAGTACTTC. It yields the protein CASSHPPGQVILSYEQYF.

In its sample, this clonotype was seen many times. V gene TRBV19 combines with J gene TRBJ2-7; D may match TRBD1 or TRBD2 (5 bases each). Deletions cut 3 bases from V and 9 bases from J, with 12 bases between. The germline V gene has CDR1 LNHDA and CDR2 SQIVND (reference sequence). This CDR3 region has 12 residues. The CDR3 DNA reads TGTGCCAGTAGTATCAAATCGGGACCGCAGTACTTC. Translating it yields CASSIKSGPQYF.

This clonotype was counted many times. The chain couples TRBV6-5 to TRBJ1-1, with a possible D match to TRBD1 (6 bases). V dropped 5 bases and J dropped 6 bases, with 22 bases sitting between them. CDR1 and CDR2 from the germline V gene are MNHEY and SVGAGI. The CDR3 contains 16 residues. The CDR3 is CASSPPSGTGQAEAFF. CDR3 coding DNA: TGTGCCAGCAGTCCGCCGTCGGGTACAGGGCAGGCTGAAGCTTTCTTT.

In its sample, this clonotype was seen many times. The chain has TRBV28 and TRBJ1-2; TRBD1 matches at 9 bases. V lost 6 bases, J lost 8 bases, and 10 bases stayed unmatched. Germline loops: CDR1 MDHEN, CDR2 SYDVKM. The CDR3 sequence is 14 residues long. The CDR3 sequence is CASSSPDRGGGYTF. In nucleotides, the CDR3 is TGTGCCAGCAGCTCCCCGGACAGGGGTGGCGGCTACACCTTC.

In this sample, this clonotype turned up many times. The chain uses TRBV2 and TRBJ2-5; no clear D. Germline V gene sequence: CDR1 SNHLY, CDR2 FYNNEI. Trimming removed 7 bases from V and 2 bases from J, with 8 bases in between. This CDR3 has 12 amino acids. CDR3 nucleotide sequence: TGTGCCAGCAATAACCCGCAAGAGACCCAGTACTTC. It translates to CASNNPQETQYF.

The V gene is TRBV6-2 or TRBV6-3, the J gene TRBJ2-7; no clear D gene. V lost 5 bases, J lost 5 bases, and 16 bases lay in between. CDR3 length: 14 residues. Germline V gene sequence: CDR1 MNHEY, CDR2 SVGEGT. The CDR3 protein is CASSPQSDVNEQYF. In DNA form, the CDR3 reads TGTGCCAGCAGTCCCCAGTCCGATGTGAACGAGCAGTACTTC.

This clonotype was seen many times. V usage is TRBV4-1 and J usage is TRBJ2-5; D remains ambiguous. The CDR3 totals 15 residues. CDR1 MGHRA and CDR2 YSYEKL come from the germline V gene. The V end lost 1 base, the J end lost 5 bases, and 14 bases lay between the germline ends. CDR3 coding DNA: TGCGCCAGCAGCCAAGGGATTCAGAAGGCGGAGACCCAGTACTTC. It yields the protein CASSQGIQKAETQYF.

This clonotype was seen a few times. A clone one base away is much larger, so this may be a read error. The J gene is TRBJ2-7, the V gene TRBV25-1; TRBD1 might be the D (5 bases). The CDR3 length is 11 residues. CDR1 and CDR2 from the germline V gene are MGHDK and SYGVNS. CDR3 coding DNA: TGTGTCAGCAGTGGTTCAGGGGAGCAGTACTTC. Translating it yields CVSSGSGEQYF.

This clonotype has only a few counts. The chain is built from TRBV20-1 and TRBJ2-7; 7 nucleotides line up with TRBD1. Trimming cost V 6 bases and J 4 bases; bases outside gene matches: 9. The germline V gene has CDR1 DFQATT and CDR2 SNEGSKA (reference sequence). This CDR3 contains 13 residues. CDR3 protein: CSASSPDRYEQYF. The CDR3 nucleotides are TGCAGTGCCAGCAGTCCGGACAGGTACGAGCAGTACTTC.

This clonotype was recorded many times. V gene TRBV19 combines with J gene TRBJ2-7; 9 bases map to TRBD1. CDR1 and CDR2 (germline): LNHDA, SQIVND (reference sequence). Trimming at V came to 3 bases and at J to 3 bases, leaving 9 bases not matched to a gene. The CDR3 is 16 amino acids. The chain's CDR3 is CASSIAGTGRNYEQYF. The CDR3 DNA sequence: TGTGCCAGTAGTATCGCCGGGACAGGGAGGAACTACGAGCAGTACTTC.

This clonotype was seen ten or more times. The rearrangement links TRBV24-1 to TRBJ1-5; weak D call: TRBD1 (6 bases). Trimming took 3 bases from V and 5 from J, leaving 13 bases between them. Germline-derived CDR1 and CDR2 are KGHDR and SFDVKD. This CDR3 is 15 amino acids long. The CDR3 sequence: CATSDNEYRDQPQHF. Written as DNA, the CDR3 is TGTGCCACCAGTGATAACGAATACAGGGATCAGCCCCAGCATTTT.

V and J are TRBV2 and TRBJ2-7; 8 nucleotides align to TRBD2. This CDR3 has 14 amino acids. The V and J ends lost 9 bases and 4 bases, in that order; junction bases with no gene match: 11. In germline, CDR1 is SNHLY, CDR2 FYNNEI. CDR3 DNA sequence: TGTGCCAGTCTGAAAGCGGGAGTCGCTTACGAGCAGTACTTC. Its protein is CASLKAGVAYEQYF.

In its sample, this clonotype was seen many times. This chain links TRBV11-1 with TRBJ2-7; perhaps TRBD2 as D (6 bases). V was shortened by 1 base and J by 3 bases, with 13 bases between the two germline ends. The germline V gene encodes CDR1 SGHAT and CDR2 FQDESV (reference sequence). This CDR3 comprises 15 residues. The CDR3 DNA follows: TGTGCCAGCAGCTTAGGGCTGGGGACTTTCTACGAGCAGTACTTC. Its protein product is CASSLGLGTFYEQYF.

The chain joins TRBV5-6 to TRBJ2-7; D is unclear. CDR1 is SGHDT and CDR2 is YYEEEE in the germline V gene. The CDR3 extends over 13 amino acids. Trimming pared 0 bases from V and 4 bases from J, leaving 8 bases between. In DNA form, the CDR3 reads TGTGCCAGCAGCTTGGCAGTCGGATACGAGCAGTACTTC. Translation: CASSLAVGYEQYF.

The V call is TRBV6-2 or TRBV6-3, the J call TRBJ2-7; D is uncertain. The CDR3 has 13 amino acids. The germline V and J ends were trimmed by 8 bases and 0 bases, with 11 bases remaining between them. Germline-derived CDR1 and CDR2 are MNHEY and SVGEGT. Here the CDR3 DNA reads TGTGCCAGCCAGAGAACCCTCTCCTACGAGCAGTACTTC. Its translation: CASQRTLSYEQYF.

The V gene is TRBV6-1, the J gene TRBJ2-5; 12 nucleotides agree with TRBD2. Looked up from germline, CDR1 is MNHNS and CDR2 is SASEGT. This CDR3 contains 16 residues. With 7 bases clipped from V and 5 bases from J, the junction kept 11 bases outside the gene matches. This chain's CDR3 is CASTHLAGGPLETQYF. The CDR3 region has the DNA TGTGCCAGCACCCACCTAGCGGGAGGGCCGTTGGAGACCCAGTACTTC.

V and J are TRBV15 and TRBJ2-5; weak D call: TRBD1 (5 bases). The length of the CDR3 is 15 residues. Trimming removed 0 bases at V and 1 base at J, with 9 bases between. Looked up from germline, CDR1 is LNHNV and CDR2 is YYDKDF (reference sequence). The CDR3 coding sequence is TGTGCCACCAGCAGAGATCAGGGCTTCCAAGAGACCCAGTACTTC. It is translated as CATSRDQGFQETQYF.

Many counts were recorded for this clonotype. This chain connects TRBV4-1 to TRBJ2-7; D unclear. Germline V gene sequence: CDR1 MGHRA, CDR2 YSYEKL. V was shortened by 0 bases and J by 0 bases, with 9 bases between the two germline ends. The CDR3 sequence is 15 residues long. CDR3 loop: CASSQDQFPSYEQYF. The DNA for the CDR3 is TGCGCCAGCAGCCAAGACCAATTCCCCTCCTACGAGCAGTACTTC.

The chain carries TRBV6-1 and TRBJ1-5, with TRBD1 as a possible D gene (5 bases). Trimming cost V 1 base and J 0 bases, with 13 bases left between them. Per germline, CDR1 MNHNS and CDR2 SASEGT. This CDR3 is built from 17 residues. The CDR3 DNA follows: TGTGCCAGCAGTGAAGTAAGGGCAGGGTATAGCAATCAGCCCCAGCATTTT. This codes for CASSEVRAGYSNQPQHF.

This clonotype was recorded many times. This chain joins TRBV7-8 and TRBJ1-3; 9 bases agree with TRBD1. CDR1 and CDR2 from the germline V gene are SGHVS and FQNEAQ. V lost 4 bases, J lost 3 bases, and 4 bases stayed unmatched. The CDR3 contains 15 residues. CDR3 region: CASSSRQGDGNTIYF. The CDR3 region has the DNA TGTGCCAGCAGCTCAAGACAGGGGGATGGAAACACCATATATTTT.

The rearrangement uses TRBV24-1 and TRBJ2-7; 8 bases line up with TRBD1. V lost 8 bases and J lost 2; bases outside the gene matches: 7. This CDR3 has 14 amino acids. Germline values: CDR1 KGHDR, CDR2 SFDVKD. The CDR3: CATTRDRLTYEQYF. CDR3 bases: TGTGCCACCACCCGGGACAGGCTCACCTACGAGCAGTACTTC.

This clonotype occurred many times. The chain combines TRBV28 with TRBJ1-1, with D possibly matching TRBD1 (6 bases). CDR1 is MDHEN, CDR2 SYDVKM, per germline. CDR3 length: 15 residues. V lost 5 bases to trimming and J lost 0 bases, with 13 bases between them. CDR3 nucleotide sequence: TGTGCCAGCAGTCCCCTGGGGGGCCTGAACACTGAAGCTTTCTTT. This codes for CASSPLGGLNTEAFF.

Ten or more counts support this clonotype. CDR3 nucleotides: TGTGCCAGCAGCTTCGGGACTAGCGGGAGACTCCCCTACGAGCAGTACTTC. Translated: CASSFGTSGRLPYEQYF. The rearrangement uses TRBV13 and TRBJ2-7, with 14 bases matching TRBD2. The CDR3 consists of 17 residues. Losses at the gene ends were 3 bases for V and 2 bases for J; bases not matched to a gene: 6. The germline CDR1 and CDR2 sequences are PRHDT and FYEKMQ (reference sequence).

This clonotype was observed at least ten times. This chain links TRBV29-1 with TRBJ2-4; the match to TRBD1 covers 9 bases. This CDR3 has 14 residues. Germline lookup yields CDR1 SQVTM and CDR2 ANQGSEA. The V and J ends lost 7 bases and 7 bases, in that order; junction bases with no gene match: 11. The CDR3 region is CSAVKGQGGNIQYF. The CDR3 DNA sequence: TGCAGCGCAGTCAAGGGACAGGGAGGGAACATTCAGTACTTC.

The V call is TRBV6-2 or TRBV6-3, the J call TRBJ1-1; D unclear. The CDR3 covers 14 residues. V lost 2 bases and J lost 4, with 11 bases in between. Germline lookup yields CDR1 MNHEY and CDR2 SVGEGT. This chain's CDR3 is CASSYLGGSTEAFF. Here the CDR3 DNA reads TGTGCCAGCAGTTACCTAGGAGGAAGCACTGAAGCTTTCTTT.

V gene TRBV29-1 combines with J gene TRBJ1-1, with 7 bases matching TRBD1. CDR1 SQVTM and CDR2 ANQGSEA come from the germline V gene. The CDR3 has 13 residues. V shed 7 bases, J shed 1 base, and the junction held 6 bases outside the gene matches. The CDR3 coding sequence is TGCAGCGCAGCCGGGACAGCGAACACTGAAGCTTTCTTT. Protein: CSAAGTANTEAFF.

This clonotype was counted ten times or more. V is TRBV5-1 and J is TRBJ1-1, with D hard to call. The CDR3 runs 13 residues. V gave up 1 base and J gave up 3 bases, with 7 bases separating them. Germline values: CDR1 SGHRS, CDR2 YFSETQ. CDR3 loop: CASSLSTDTEAFF. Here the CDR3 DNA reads TGCGCCAGCAGCTTGAGTACGGACACTGAAGCTTTCTTT.

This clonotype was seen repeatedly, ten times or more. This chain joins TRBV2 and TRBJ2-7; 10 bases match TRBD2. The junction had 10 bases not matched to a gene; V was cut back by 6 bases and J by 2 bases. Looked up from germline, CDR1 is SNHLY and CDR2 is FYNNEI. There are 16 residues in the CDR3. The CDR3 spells CASRDTSGTPPYEQYF. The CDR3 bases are TGTGCCAGCAGAGATACTAGCGGGACCCCCCCCTACGAGCAGTACTTC. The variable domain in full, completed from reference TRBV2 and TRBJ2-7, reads EPEVTQTPSHQVTQMGQEVILRCVPISNHLYFYWYRQILGQKVEFLVSFYNNEISEKSEIFDDQFSVERPDGSNFTLKIRSTKLEDSAMYFCASRDTSGTPPYEQYFGPGTRLTVT.

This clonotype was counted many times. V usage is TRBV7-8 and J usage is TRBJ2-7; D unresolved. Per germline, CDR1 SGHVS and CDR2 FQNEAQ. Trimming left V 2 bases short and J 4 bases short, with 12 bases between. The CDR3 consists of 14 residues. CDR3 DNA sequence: TGTGCCAGCAGCTTACACGTTTTTGAGTACGAGCAGTACTTC. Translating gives CASSLHVFEYEQYF.

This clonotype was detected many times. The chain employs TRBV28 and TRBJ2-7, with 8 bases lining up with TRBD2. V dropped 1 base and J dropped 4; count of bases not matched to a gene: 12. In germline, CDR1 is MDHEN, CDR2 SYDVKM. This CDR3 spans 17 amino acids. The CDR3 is CASSLSLGKLAAYEQYF. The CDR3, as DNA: TGTGCCAGCAGTTTATCCTTGGGTAAACTAGCGGCGTACGAGCAGTACTTC.